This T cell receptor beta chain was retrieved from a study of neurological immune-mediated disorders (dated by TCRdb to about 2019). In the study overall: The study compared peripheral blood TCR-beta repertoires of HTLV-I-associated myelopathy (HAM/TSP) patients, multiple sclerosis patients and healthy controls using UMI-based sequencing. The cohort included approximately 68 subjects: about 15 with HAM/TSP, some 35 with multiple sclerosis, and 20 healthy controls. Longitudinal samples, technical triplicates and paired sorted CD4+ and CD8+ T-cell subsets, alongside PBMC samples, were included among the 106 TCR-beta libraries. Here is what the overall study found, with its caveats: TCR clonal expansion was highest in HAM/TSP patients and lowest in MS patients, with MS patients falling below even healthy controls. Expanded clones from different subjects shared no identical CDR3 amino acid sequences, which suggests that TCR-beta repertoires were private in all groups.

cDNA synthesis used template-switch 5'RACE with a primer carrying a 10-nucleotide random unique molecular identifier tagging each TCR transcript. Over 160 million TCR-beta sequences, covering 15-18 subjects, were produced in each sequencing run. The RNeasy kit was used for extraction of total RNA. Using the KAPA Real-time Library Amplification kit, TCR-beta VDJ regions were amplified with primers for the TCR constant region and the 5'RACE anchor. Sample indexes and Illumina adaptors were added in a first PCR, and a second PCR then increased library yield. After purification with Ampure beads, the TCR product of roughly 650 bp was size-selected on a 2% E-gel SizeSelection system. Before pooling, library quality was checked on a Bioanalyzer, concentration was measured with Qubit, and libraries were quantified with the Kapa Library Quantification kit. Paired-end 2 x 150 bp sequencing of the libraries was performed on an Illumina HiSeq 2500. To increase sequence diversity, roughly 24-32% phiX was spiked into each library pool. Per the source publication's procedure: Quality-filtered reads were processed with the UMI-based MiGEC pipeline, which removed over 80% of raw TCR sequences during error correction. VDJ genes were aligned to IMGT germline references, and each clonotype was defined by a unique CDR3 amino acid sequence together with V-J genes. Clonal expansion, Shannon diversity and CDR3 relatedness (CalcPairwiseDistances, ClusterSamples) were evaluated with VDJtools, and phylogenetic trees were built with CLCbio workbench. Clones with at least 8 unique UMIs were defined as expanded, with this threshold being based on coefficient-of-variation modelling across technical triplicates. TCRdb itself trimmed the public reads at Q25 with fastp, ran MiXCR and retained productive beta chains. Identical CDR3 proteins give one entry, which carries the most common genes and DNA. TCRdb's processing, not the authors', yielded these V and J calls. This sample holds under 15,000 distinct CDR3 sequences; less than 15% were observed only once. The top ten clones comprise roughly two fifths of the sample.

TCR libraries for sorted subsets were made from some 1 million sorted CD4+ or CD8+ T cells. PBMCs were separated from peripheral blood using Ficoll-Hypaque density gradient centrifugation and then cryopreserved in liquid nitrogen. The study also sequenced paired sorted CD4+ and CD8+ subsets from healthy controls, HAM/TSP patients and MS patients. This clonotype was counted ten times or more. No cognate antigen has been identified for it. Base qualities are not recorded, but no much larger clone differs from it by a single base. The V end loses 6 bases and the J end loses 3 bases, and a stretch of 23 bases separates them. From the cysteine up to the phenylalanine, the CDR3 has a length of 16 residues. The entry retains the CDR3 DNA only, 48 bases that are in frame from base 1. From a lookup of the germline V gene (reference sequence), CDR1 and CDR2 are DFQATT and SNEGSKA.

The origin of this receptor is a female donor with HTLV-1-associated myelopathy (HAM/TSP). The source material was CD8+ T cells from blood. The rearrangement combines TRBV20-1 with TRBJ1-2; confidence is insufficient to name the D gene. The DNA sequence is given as TGCAGTGCCCCCGGACCCGGTCTCGGAGTTGACTATGGCTACACCTTC. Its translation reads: CSAPGPGLGVDYGYTF.